A selection of T cell receptor beta chains follows, all from one sample in a study of blood T cell repertoires in COVID-19. Produced via immunoSEQ multiplex PCR; TCRdb's table is partial and in-frame only. The table records about 50,000 clones, around 86% of them present only once. The specimen was peripheral blood. These receptors all come from a human donor in a cohort sampled during active COVID-19. Both conserved end residues are part of each CDR3. D genes are given only for firm matches.

TRBD1	TRBJ2-7	TRBV14	CASSQPGQYYEQYF
-	TRBJ1-1	TRBV5-1	CASSLGDTEAFF
TRBD2	TRBJ2-7	TRBV6-5	CASRSGLAGVEQYF
-	TRBJ2-7	TRBV15	CATSRDAEPYEQYF
TRBD2	TRBJ2-1	TRBV6-5	CASSYTSESYNEQFF
TRBD2	TRBJ2-7	TRBV7-6	CASSWGGGEYEQYF
TRBD1	TRBJ1-1	TRBV6-6	CASSSTVGQGNTEAFF
-	TRBJ1-2	TRBV11-2	CASSLPRGGPDPYYGYTF
-	TRBJ2-7	TRBV5-1	CASSLEDSYEQYF
TRBD2	TRBJ2-7	TRBV4-1	CATSRGIGLALYEQYF
-	TRBJ1-2	TRBV28	CASSRVEEINYGYTF
TRBD2	TRBJ2-1	TRBV5-8	CASIYLAGGPNEQFF
TRBD1	TRBJ1-3	TRBV6-6	CASSSEQGAAGNTIYF
TRBD1	TRBJ1-1	TRBV27	CASQSPDRGVEAFF
-	TRBJ1-4	TRBV11-2	CASSLGELGKLFF
TRBD2	TRBJ2-1	TRBV7-2	CASSLGGRAYEQFF
TRBD1	TRBJ1-6	TRBV18	CASSPDRDTSPLHF
TRBD2	TRBJ2-2	TRBV9	CASSVGLALGGELFF
-	TRBJ1-1	TRBV7-2	CASSSPGLSTEAFF
TRBD2	TRBJ2-3	TRBV5-1	CASSLEPAGGTDTQYF
TRBD2	TRBJ2-7	TRBV9	CASSARLAGGSYEQYF
-	TRBJ2-7	TRBV5-1	CASSLGGGSTYEQYF
TRBD1	TRBJ1-3	TRBV7-6	CASSLGTGSINTIYF
TRBD2	TRBJ2-2	TRBV4-3	CASSQDAGGLITGELFF
TRBD1	TRBJ2-5	TRBV18	CASSPTGPETQYF
-	TRBJ1-1	TRBV2	CASSEWAGNTEAFF
-	TRBJ1-5	TRBV9	CASSGKQGRIQPQHF
-	TRBJ2-5	TRBV19	CASSGVLGGETQYF
-	TRBJ1-2	TRBV6-1	CASSEARGGEGYTF
-	TRBJ1-5	TRBV19	CASSIRPRESRQPQHF
TRBD2	TRBJ2-5	TRBV27	CASRPWGGGETQYF
TRBD1	TRBJ1-3	TRBV30	CAWRQGIGNTIYF